The sequence of this TCR beta chain was determined in a study of Ad26.COV2.S vaccination and SARS-CoV-2 variants (dated by TCRdb to the early 2020s). General notes on the study: Donors in the vaccine arm were drawn from COV1001, a phase I-IIa trial of Ad26.COV2.S in healthy adults that was multicentre, randomized, double-blind and placebo-controlled. Ad26.COV2.S was administered intramuscularly at a dose of 5x10^10 or 1x10^11 viral particles, either as one shot or as two shots given 56 days apart. Sequencing of the TCRbeta repertoire served to evaluate the specificity and breadth of SARS-CoV-2-reactive T cell receptors following Ad26.COV2.S vaccination. The TCR-sequenced set comprised approximately 32 samples: approximately 19 Ad26.COV2.S vaccine recipients, 5 placebo recipients and 8 SARS-CoV-2 convalescent individuals. Trial participants were randomized into five groups of five, in which low-dose or high-dose Ad26.COV2.S was given once or twice, or placebo was given on both occasions. Investigators remained blinded to trial group allocation during experiments and outcome assessment.

According to the study, the label for this sample's treatment or condition signals: some 20 received Ad26.COV2.S at low or high dose, single or two shots; about 5 received placebo; per-sample allocation not given. For vaccine and placebo recipients, the sequenced repertoires came from samples collected on day 63 after the first injection. Between 29 July and 7 August 2020, Cohort 1b enrolled about 27 adults aged 18-55 years at one site in Boston, USA. Ad26.COV2.S was a replication-incompetent adenovirus type 26 vector expressing a prefusion-stabilized SARS-CoV-2 spike protein from the original Wuhan strain. The immunoSEQ Assay was used to sequence TCRbeta CDR3 regions. After extraction, genomic DNA underwent amplification by bias-controlled multiplex PCR, followed by high-throughput sequencing. As for how the authors treated the data: To quantify the absolute abundance of every unique TCRbeta CDR3 region, sequences were collapsed and filtered. Usable DNA was measured by amplifying reference genes present in all nucleated cells, and TCRbeta template counts were normalized to that usable DNA to estimate T cell fraction. Repertoire TCRs were annotated as SARS-CoV-2-specific by exact matching of V gene, CDR3 amino acid sequence and J gene to a known reactive TCR set. MIRA supplied the reference SARS-CoV-2 TCR set, which was filtered for enrichment in COVID-19-positive ImmuneCODE repertoires so that public or cross-reactive TCRs were removed. Using the MIRA antigens, annotated TCRs were further analysed by specific ORF or by position within an ORF. Breadth was defined as annotated unique rearrangements over total unique productive rearrangements; depth was the summed frequency of those rearrangements. Group comparisons of TCR breadth used two-sided Wilcoxon rank-sum tests. In TCRdb, the immuneACCESS table is reduced to in-frame sequences with V and J assigned. These tables do not hold every clone; where another copy was compared, an unresolved V gene accounts for under half, and the others remain unexplained. Clone size and V and J calls were adopted from that table, with D and trimming inferred from the DNA. In all, the sample holds approximately 500,000 clones, and about 83% of those were seen once. Clones ranked in the top ten supply 9.5% to 15% of the sample.

From the cysteine up to the phenylalanine, the CDR3 has a length of 13 residues. Only CDR3 DNA remains: 39 bases, in frame from the first base. As encoded in the germline V gene, CDR1 is SNHLY while CDR2 is FYNNEI. Trimming accounts for 6 bases at V and 8 bases at J, while the number of junction bases matched to no gene is 9. Overall study results and their limits: After vaccination, spike-specific CD8+ and CD4+ T cell responses were reported to show substantial breadth. Non-spike TCR breadth was comparable between vaccine and placebo recipients, consistent with the vaccine containing only spike. Spike-specific TCR breadth was higher in Ad26.COV2.S recipients than in placebo recipients (P = 0.0014). The study was not powered to compare responses between vaccine doses or regimens. The authors noted that the TCR breadth and depth analyses may have underestimated total T cell responses.

With respect to this clone: Its antigen remains undetermined. Base qualities were left out, and no much larger clone turns up one base away.

The clonotype was recovered from a person between 18 and 65 years old who received the Ad26.COV2.S COVID-19 vaccine or a placebo. The V and J segments used are TRBV2 and TRBJ1-2; 7 nucleotides in the junction match TRBD1. The sample was peripheral blood, taken in a trial of Ad26.COV2.S vaccine versus placebo. The CDR3 protein sequence reads: CASSVDRVLGYTF. The nucleotides read TGTGCCAGCAGCGTCGACAGGGTCTTAGGCTACACCTTC.